The entry below describes one TCR beta chain. The CDR3 runs 16 residues. CDR1 and CDR2 from the germline V gene are SGHTA and FQGNSA. The V end was cut by 2 bases, the J end by 7 bases, with 15 bases between. At the survey level, the v3.0 immunoSEQ assay was run. Assay: immunoSEQ multiplex PCR; the TCRdb copy retains only in-frame clones and omits some. The profile covers around 19,000 clones, with around 73% appearing a single time and approximately 15% taken by the ten largest. The sample comes from a study of long-term antiretroviral therapy in people with HIV. The clonotype was recovered from a woman aged 50 to 60 with HIV. The specimen comprised unsorted PBMCs, sampled 0.3 years after starting antiretroviral therapy. The V call is TRBV7-2, the J call TRBJ1-6, with D tentatively TRBD1 (6 bases). The CDR3 here is CASSLRGATGNSPLHF. The CDR3 nucleotides are TGTGCCAGCAGCTTAAGGGGGGCGACGGGGAATTCACCCCTCCACTTT.